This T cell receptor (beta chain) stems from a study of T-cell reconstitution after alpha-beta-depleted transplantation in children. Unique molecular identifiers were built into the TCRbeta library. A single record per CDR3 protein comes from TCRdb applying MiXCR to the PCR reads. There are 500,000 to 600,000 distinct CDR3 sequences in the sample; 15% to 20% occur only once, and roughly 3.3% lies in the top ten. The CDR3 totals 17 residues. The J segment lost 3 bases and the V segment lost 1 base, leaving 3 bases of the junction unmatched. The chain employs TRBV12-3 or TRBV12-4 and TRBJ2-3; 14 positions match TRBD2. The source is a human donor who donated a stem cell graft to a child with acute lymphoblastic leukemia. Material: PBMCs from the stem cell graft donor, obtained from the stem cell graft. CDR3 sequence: CASSLGRTSGRTDTQYF. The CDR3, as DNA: TGTGCCAGCAGTTTAGGTCGGACTAGCGGGAGGACAGATACGCAGTATTTT.